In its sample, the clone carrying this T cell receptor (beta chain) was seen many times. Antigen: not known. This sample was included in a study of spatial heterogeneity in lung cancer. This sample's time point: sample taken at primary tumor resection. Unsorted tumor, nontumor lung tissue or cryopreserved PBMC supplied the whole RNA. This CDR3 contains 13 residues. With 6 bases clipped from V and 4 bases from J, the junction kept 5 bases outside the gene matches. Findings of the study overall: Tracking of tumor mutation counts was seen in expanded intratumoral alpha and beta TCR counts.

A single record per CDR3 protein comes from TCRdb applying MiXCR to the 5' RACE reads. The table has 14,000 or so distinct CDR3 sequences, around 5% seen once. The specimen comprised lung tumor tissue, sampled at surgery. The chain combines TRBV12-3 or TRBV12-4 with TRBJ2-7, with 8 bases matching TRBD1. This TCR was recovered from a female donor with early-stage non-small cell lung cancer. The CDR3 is CASSKTGVYEQYF. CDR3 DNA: TGTGCCAGCAGCAAGACAGGGGTTTACGAGCAGTACTTC.